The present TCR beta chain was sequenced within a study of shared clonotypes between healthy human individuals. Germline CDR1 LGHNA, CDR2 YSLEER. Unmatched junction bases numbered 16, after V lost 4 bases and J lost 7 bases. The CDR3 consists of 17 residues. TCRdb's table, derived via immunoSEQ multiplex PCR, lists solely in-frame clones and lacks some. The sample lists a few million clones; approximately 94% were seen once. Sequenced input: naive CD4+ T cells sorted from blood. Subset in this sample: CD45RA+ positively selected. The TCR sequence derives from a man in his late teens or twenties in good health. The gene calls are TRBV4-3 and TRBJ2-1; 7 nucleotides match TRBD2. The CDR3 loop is CASSLRSAGIGRNEQFF. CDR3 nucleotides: TGCGCCAGCAGCCTACGATCAGCGGGAATCGGGAGAAATGAGCAGTTCTTC.